These 18 T cell receptor beta chains came from one sample sequenced in a study of blood T cell repertoires in COVID-19. Sequencing was performed with immunoSEQ multiplex PCR; in TCRdb, only in-frame clones are kept and a portion is missing. The sample contains roughly 160,000 clones, approximately 80% of which appear only once. The specimen was peripheral blood. These receptors came from a woman aged 55-69 years with acute or convalescent COVID-19.

The count of this clone is one. The chain joins TRBV7-2 to TRBJ1-1; a weak D match, TRBD1 (6 bases). Germline V gene data show CDR1 as SGHTA and CDR2 as FQGNSA. This CDR3 has 14 amino acids. The V end was cut by 5 bases, the J end by 4 bases, with 14 bases between. CDR3 in amino acids: CASSPRGIGTEAFF. The CDR3 DNA reads TGTGCCAGCAGCCCCAGGGGTATCGGCACTGAAGCTTTCTTT.

This clone was found once. The CDR3 reads CASVRLSGEVGYTF. The CDR3 coding sequence is TGTGCCAGCGTTCGACTATCTGGTGAGGTTGGCTACACCTTC. The chain carries TRBV6-5 and TRBJ1-2; D is undetermined. The V end lost 8 bases, the J end lost 7 bases, and 20 bases lay between the germline ends. CDR1 is MNHEY, CDR2 SVGAGI, per germline. The CDR3 contains 14 residues.

This clone has just one count. CDR3 residues: CAITPQLTDRGSGEQYF. CDR3 nucleotides: TGTGCCATCACCCCTCAGCTCACGGACAGGGGGTCTGGGGAGCAGTACTTC. J is TRBJ2-7 and V is TRBV10-3; 10 bases fit TRBD1. The CDR3 has 17 amino acids. Losses at the gene ends were 7 bases for V and 7 bases for J; bases not matched to a gene: 19. The germline gives CDR1 ENHRY, CDR2 SYGVKD.

The chain couples TRBV12-2 to TRBJ1-2; TRBD1, the table's D call, was not compared with the DNA. TRBV12-2 is a pseudogene locus. This CDR3 has 17 residues. CDR3 bases: TGTGCAAGTCGCTTAGCTGGACAGACACCCAATAACTATGGCTACACCTTC. It translates to CASRLAGQTPNNYGYTF.

The J gene is TRBJ1-2, the V gene TRBV12-3 or TRBV12-4, with TRBD1 matching 9 bases. The V segment lost 6 bases and the J segment 7 bases; nucleotides outside the gene matches: 3. This CDR3 contains 12 residues. CDR3 in amino acids: CASSGTGSGYTF. As DNA, the CDR3 is TGTGCCAGCAGCGGGACAGGGTCTGGCTACACCTTC.

J is TRBJ1-2 and V is TRBV30; D possibly corresponds to TRBD1 (5 bases). CDR3 length: 13 amino acids. V was pared by 0 bases and J by 1 base, with 6 bases between. The V gene's germline CDR1 is GTSNPN and CDR2 SVGIG (reference sequence). As DNA, the CDR3 is TGTGCCTGGAGTGTACAGGTTAACTATGGCTACACCTTC. Amino acids: CAWSVQVNYGYTF.

The chain employs TRBV28 and TRBJ1-1; TRBD1 agrees at 9 bases. The V gene end was trimmed by 7 bases and the J gene end by 8 bases; junction bases not matched to a gene: 20. In germline, CDR1 is MDHEN, CDR2 SYDVKM. The CDR3 spans 17 residues. CDR3 DNA: TGTGCCAGCAATCCACCTGGGGGGCGGGACAGGGTTGTGGAAGCTTTCTTT. It encodes CASNPPGGRDRVVEAFF. Supplemented by reference TRBV28 and TRBJ1-1, the full variable domain reads DVKVTQSSRYLVKRTGEKVFLECVQDMDHENMFWYRQDPGLGLRLIYFSYDVKMKEKGDIPEGYSVSREKKERFSLILESASTNQTSMYLCASNPPGGRDRVVEAFFGQGTRLTVV.

The chain is built from TRBV7-2 and TRBJ1-6; 9 bases match TRBD1. CDR3 length: 16 residues. The J segment lost 3 bases and the V segment lost 4 bases, leaving 4 bases of the junction unmatched. Germline V gene lookup returns CDR1 SGHTA and CDR2 FQGNSA. This chain's CDR3 is CASSSDRGSYNSPLHF. Written as DNA, the CDR3 is TGTGCCAGCAGCTCCGACAGGGGGAGCTATAATTCACCCCTCCACTTT.

V and J are TRBV6-5 and TRBJ1-3; D ambiguous. Deletions cut 6 bases from V and 5 bases from J, with 17 bases between. In germline, CDR1 is MNHEY, CDR2 SVGAGI. This CDR3 contains 15 residues. CDR3 protein: CASSPERVPRNTIYF. CDR3 DNA: TGTGCCAGCAGCCCCGAGCGGGTTCCGAGAAACACCATATATTTT.

The chain couples TRBV6-5 to TRBJ1-2; 9 bases are shared with TRBD1. This CDR3 contains 15 residues. Germline V lookup: CDR1 MNHEY, CDR2 SVGAGI. Trimming cost V 10 bases and J 3 bases; bases outside gene matches: 12. CDR3 sequence (DNA): TGTGCCACCGCCGGGACAGGGACGGGGGACTATGGCTACACCTTC. Translating it yields CATAGTGTGDYGYTF.

The table lists this clone with a count of one. The gene calls are TRBV30 and TRBJ1-6, with 9 bases matching TRBD1. Germline V lookup: CDR1 GTSNPN, CDR2 SVGIG (reference sequence). This CDR3 has 14 amino acids. With 4 bases clipped from V and 13 bases from J, the junction kept 11 bases outside the gene matches. The CDR3 DNA reads as TGTGCCTGGACGCGGGACAGGGTTTATGCGCCCCTCCACTTT. This sequence encodes CAWTRDRVYAPLHF.

This chain links TRBV21-1 with TRBJ2-3; the table's D call, TRBD2, was not checked against the DNA. TRBV21-1 is an annotated pseudogene. The CDR3 extends over 17 amino acids. The CDR3 region is CASSNGAGGPGTDTQYF. The CDR3 DNA reads as TGTGCCAGCAGCAACGGAGCGGGGGGGCCGGGCACAGATACGCAGTATTTT.

The chain links TRBV12-5 to TRBJ2-5; TRBD2 might be the D (5 bases). Germline-derived CDR1 and CDR2 are LGHNT and FRNRAP. V dropped 5 bases and J dropped 0 bases, with 13 bases sitting between them. The CDR3 length is 15 residues. The CDR3 coding sequence is TGTGCTAGTGGTCCACCGCGGGCGTACCAAGAGACCCAGTACTTC. This codes for CASGPPRAYQETQYF.

Of note for this clone: Other DNA sequences within the sample encode an identical CDR3. V usage is TRBV5-1 and J usage is TRBJ1-2, with TRBD1 matching over 7 bases. Trimming cost V 2 bases and J 4 bases; bases outside gene matches: 2. CDR1 is SGHRS, CDR2 YFSETQ, per germline. The CDR3 has 13 residues. The CDR3: CASSLGTAYGYTF. The CDR3 DNA follows: TGCGCCAGCAGCTTAGGGACAGCCTATGGCTACACCTTC.

The chain has TRBV6-5 and TRBJ2-5; 8 nucleotides line up with TRBD2. V was clipped by 3 bases and J by 4 bases; unmatched bases: 10. The CDR3 contains 16 residues. CDR1 is MNHEY, CDR2 SVGAGI, per germline. The CDR3: CASSYTGGRIRETQYF. The CDR3 coding sequence is TGTGCCAGCAGTTATACGGGGGGGCGTATCAGAGAGACCCAGTACTTC.

V is TRBV28 and J is TRBJ1-5; maybe TRBD1 (5 bases). V was pared by 7 bases and J by 0 bases, with 10 bases between. This CDR3 has 14 residues. Germline V gene data show CDR1 as MDHEN and CDR2 as SYDVKM. As DNA, the CDR3 is TGTGCCAGCAAGGCGGGGGATAGCAATCAGCCCCAGCATTTT. Translation gives CASKAGDSNQPQHF.

The chain carries TRBV10-3 and TRBJ1-2; D might be TRBD1 (6 bases). Germline V gene lookup returns CDR1 ENHRY and CDR2 SYGVKD. V lost 3 bases and J lost 7, with 12 bases in between. The CDR3 consists of 13 residues. CDR3 in DNA: TGTGCCATCAGTGATGAGGGGGTTCGTGGCTACACCTTC. Its protein product is CAISDEGVRGYTF.

The chain is built from TRBV5-5 and TRBJ2-1; 8 nucleotides agree with TRBD2. The CDR3 loop spans 15 amino acids. CDR1 and CDR2 (germline): SGHKS, YYEKEE (reference sequence). V shed 0 bases and J 7 bases; nucleotides not matched to a gene: 6. The CDR3 bases are TGTGCCAGCAGCTTGGCTGTCGGGGGGGCAAATGAGCAGTTCTTC. Encoded protein: CASSLAVGGANEQFF. Together with reference TRBV5-5 and TRBJ2-1, the CDR3 gives the full variable domain: DAGVTQSPTHLIKTRGQQVTLRCSPISGHKSVSWYQQVLGQGPQFIFQYYEKEERGRGNFPDRFSARQFPNYSSELNVNALLLGDSALYLCASSLAVGGANEQFFGPGTRLTVL.